One and the same sample provided the 12 T cell receptor beta chains below, sequenced in a study of Ad26.COV2.S vaccination and SARS-CoV-2 variants. The data were produced by immunoSEQ multiplex PCR, yet TCRdb's version contains in-frame clones alone and is incomplete. The table has around 400,000 clones, approximately 91% seen once; the top ten hold around 1.8%. Documented treatment: roughly 19 received Ad26.COV2.S at low or high dose, single or two shots; five or six received placebo; per-sample allocation not given. Sampling was performed 63 days after the first vaccine or placebo injection. The source material was peripheral blood, sampled in a trial of Ad26.COV2.S vaccine versus placebo. These receptors were collected from a person aged 18 to 65 who received the Ad26.COV2.S COVID-19 vaccine or a placebo.

This chain links TRBV9 with TRBJ1-2; 7 bases line up with TRBD1. Trimming at V came to 1 base and at J to 10 bases, leaving 10 bases not matched to a gene. CDR3 length: 14 residues. CDR1 is SGDLS and CDR2 is YYNGEE in the germline V gene. CDR3 sequence reads: CASSVFRDSRAYTF. CDR3 nucleotides: TGTGCCAGCAGCGTATTTCGGGACAGTCGGGCCTACACCTTC.

The chain carries TRBV7-2 and TRBJ2-7; 7 bases are a match to TRBD2. Germline CDR1 and CDR2: SGHTA and FQGNSA. The CDR3 consists of 14 residues. Trimming took 5 bases from V and 4 from J; bases not matched to a gene: 8. In DNA form, the CDR3 reads TGTGCCAGCAGCCCCGGGGCTAGCGGATACGAGCAGTACTTC. Translation gives CASSPGASGYEQYF. The complete variable domain, with remaining parts taken from reference TRBV7-2 and TRBJ2-7, reads GAGVSQSPSNKVTEKGKDVELRCDPISGHTALYWYRQSLGQGLEFLIYFQGNSAPDKSGLPSDRFSAERTGGSVSTLTIQRTQQEDSAVYLCASSPGASGYEQYFGPGTRLTVT.

The chain has TRBV2 and TRBJ2-7; TRBD1 agrees at 7 bases. Trimming cost V 4 bases and J 0 bases; bases outside gene matches: 9. The CDR3 consists of 16 residues. Germline-derived CDR1 and CDR2 are SNHLY and FYNNEI. DNA for the CDR3: TGTGCCAGCAGTGGGACAGGTTATTGGAGCTCCTACGAGCAGTACTTC. Translation gives CASSGTGYWSSYEQYF.

The chain is built from TRBV4-2 and TRBJ2-1; TRBD1 matches at 10 bases. V trimming: 1 base; J trimming: 7 bases; junction bases outside the gene matches: 10. The CDR3 has 17 residues. From germline, CDR1 is LGHNA and CDR2 YNFKEQ. The CDR3 loop reads CASSQASGTGAFNEQFF. The CDR3 DNA follows: TGTGCCAGCAGCCAAGCCTCCGGGACAGGGGCTTTTAATGAGCAGTTCTTC.

The chain recombines TRBV5-1 with TRBJ2-5; 11 nucleotides align to TRBD2. This CDR3 region has 17 residues. Per the germline V gene, CDR1 is SGHRS and CDR2 is YFSETQ. V gave up 5 bases and J gave up 5 bases; unmatched junction bases: 14. The CDR3 region is CASSSGLAGNRGETQYF. The CDR3 region has the DNA TGCGCCAGCAGTTCAGGACTAGCGGGTAATAGGGGGGAGACCCAGTACTTC.

The chain couples TRBV20-1 to TRBJ2-5; the D is unclear. Germline V gene lookup returns CDR1 DFQATT and CDR2 SNEGSKA (reference sequence). The CDR3 is made up of 11 amino acids. The ends were cut back, 6 bases at V and 5 bases at J, with 10 bases in the middle. CDR3 in DNA: TGCAGTGCACCACGCTCGGAGACCCAGTACTTC. Protein sequence: CSAPRSETQYF.

The rearrangement links TRBV28 to TRBJ1-2; 9 bases agree with TRBD1. This CDR3 has 16 amino acids. The ends lost 2 bases at V and 8 bases at J; junction bases unmatched: 12. Looked up from germline, CDR1 is MDHEN and CDR2 is SYDVKM. This chain's CDR3 is CASSLRGVTGGLGYTF. Here the CDR3 DNA reads TGTGCCAGCAGTTTAAGGGGGGTGACAGGGGGTTTAGGCTACACCTTC.

J is TRBJ1-2 and V is TRBV19, with 7 bases aligning to TRBD1. Germline V CDR1 and CDR2: LNHDA, SQIVND (reference sequence). The CDR3 loop spans 13 amino acids. V lost 9 bases, J lost 0 bases, and 4 bases stayed unmatched. Written as DNA, the CDR3 is TGTGCCAGGATGGACAGGACTAACTATGGCTACACCTTC. Residues: CARMDRTNYGYTF.

V gene TRBV11-2 combines with J gene TRBJ2-7; 11 nucleotides agree with TRBD2. Looked up from germline, CDR1 is SGHAT and CDR2 is FQNNGV. The CDR3 has 17 residues. Trimming at V came to 5 bases and at J to 0 bases, leaving 9 bases not matched to a gene. CDR3 nucleotides: TGTGCCAGCAGCCCCATACTAGCGGGGGACCGCTCCTACGAGCAGTACTTC. Translated, it gives CASSPILAGDRSYEQYF. Full variable domain (rest looked up from reference TRBV11-2 and TRBJ2-7): EAGVAQSPRYKIIEKRQSVAFWCNPISGHATLYWYQQILGQGPKLLIQFQNNGVVDDSQLPKDRFSAERLKGVDSTLKIQPAKLEDSAVYLCASSPILAGDRSYEQYFGPGTRLTVT.

This chain uses TRBV27 with TRBJ2-7, with 7 nucleotides matching TRBD1. Unmatched junction bases numbered 20, after V lost 6 bases and J lost 3 bases. The germline V gene encodes CDR1 MNHEY and CDR2 SMNVEV (reference sequence). This CDR3 has 18 residues. This CDR3 is CASSRPKSGTVLIYEQYF. The DNA for the CDR3 is TGTGCCAGCAGCAGACCGAAGTCCGGGACAGTGCTAATCTACGAGCAGTACTTC.

The chain combines TRBV3-1 (or the pseudogene TRBV3-2) with TRBJ2-1; D is ambiguous. The V gene's germline CDR1 is LGHDT and CDR2 YNNKEL (reference sequence). Trimming took 7 bases from V and 2 from J, leaving 12 bases between them. The CDR3 is made up of 14 amino acids. CDR3 residues: CASTPMGTYNEQFF. CDR3 DNA: TGTGCCAGCACCCCAATGGGAACCTACAATGAGCAGTTCTTC.

The rearrangement uses TRBV7-3 and TRBJ2-3; D is unclear. The V and J ends lost 4 bases and 5 bases respectively, with 10 bases between them. CDR1 is SGHTA and CDR2 is FQGTGA in the germline V gene. This CDR3 is built from 13 residues. CDR3 in amino acids: CASSSAKGDTQYF. DNA of the CDR3: TGTGCCAGCAGCTCAGCGAAGGGAGATACGCAGTATTTT.